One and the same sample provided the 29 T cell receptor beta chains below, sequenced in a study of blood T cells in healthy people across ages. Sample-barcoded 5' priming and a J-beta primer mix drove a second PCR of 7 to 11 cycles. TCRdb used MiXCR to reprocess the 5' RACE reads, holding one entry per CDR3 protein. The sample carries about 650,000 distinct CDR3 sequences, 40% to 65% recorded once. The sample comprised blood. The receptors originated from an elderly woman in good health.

The DNA for the CDR3 is TGTGCTAGTGGTTTGAGCGGGCGGAGTGGTGATTATGAGCAGTTCTTC. It translates to CASGLSGRSGDYEQFF. The genes are TRBV12-5 and TRBJ2-1, with D maybe TRBD2 (6 bases). The CDR3 is 16 amino acids. Germline V lookup: CDR1 LGHNT, CDR2 FRNRAP. V was trimmed by 2 bases and J by 8 bases, leaving 19 bases between them.

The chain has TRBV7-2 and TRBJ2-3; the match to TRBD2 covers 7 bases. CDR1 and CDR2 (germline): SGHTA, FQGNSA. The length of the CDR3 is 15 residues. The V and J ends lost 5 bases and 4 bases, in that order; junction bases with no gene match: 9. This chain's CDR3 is CASSQEGGLADTQYF. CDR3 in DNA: TGTGCCAGCAGCCAAGAGGGCGGACTAGCAGATACGCAGTATTTT.

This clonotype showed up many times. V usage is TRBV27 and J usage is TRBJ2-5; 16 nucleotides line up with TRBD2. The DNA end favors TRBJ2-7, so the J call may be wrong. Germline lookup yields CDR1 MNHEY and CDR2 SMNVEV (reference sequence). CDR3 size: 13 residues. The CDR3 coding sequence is TGTGCCAGCGGGACTAGCGGGAGGGTCGAGCAGTACTTC. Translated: CASGTSGRVEQYF.

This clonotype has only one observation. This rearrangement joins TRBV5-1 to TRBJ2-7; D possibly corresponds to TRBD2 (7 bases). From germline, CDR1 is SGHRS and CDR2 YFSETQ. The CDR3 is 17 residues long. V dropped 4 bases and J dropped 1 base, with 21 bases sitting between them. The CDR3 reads CASSQGGDISMSYEQYF. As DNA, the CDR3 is TGCGCCAGCAGCCAGGGAGGGGACATATCTATGTCCTACGAGCAGTACTTC. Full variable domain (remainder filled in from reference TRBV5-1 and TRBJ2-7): KAGVTQTPRYLIKTRGQQVTLSCSPISGHRSVSWYQQTPGQGLQFLFEYFSETQRNKGNFPGRFSGRQFSNSRSEMNVSTLELGDSALYLCASSQGGDISMSYEQYFGPGTRLTVT.

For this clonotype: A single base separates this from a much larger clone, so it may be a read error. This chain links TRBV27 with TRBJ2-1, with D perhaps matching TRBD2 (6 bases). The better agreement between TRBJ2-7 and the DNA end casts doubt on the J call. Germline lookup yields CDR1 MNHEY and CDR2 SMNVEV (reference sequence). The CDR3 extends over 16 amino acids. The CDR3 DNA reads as TGTGCCAGCAGTTTTCTACCAGCGGGTTCCTACAATGAGCAGTACTTC. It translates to CASSFLPAGSYNEQYF.

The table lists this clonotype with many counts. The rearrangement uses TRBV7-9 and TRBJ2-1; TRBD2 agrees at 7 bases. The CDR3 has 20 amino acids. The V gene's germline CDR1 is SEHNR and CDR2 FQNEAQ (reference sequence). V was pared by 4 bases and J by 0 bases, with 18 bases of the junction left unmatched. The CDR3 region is CASSSFGGSWGDHSYNEQFF. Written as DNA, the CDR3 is TGTGCCAGCAGCTCCTTCGGGGGGAGTTGGGGAGATCACTCCTACAATGAGCAGTTCTTC.

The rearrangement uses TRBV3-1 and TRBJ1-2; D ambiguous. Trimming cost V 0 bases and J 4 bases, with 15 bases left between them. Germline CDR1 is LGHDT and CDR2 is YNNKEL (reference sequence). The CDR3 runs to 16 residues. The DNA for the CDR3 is TGTGCCAGCAGCCAAGAAAACCTGTACAGTCTCTATGGCTACACCTTC. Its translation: CASSQENLYSLYGYTF.

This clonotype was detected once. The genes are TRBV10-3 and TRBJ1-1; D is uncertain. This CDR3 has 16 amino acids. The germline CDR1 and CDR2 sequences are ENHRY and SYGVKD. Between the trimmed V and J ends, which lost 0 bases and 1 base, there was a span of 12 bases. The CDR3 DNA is TGTGCCATCAGTGAGTCTCTCTCCTTGGGGAACACTGAAGCTTTCTTT. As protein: CAISESLSLGNTEAFF.

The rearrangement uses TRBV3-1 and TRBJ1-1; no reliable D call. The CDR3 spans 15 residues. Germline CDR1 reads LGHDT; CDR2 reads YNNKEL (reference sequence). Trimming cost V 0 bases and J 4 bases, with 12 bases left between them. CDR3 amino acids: CASSQEWVTGTEAFF. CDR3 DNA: TGTGCCAGCAGCCAAGAGTGGGTTACCGGCACTGAAGCTTTCTTT.

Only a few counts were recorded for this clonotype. CDR3 amino acids: CSVAGATDTQYF. DNA of the CDR3: TGCAGCGTCGCGGGAGCCACAGATACGCAGTATTTT. The rearrangement joins TRBV29-1 to TRBJ2-3; 7 nucleotides align to TRBD2. The germline V gene has CDR1 SQVTM and CDR2 ANQGSEA. J lost 2 bases, V lost 6 bases, and 2 bases had no gene match. This CDR3 contains 12 residues.

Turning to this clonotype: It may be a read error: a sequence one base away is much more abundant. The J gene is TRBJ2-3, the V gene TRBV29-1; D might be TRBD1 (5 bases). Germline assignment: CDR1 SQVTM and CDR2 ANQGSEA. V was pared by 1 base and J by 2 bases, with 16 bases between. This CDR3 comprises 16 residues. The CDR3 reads CSVEGGKGGATDTQYF. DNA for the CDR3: TGCAGCGTTGAAGGTGGTAAAGGTGGGGCCACAGATACGCAGTATTTT.

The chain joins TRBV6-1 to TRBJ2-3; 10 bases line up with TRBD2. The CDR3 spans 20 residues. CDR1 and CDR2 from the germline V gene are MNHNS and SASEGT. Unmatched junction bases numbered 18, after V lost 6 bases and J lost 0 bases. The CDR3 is CASSHLGAGTSVASTDTQYF. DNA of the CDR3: TGTGCCAGCAGCCATCTCGGGGCTGGGACTAGCGTAGCTAGCACAGATACGCAGTATTTT.

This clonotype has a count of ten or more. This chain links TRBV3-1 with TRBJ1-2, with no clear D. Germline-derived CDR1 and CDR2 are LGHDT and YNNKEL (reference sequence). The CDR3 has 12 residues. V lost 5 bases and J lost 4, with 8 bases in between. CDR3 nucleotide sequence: TGTGCCAGCAGCGAGGCCGCCTATGGCTACACCTTC. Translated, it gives CASSEAAYGYTF.

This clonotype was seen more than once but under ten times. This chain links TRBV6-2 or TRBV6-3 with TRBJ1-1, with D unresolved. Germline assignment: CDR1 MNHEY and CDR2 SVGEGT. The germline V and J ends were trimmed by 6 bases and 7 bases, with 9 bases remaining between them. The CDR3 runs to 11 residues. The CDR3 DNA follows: TGTGCCAGCAGCACCTCCCTTGAAGCTTTCTTT. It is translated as CASSTSLEAFF.

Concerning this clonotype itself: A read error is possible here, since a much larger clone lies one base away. The CDR3 spells CAISELGLAETQFF. The CDR3 bases are TGTGCCATCAGTGAACTGGGACTAGCAGAGACCCAGTTCTTC. The genes are TRBV10-3 and TRBJ2-1; 9 nucleotides line up with TRBD2. Germline-derived CDR1 and CDR2 are ENHRY and SYGVKD. This CDR3 spans 14 amino acids. The ends lost 3 bases at V and 13 bases at J; junction bases unmatched: 10.

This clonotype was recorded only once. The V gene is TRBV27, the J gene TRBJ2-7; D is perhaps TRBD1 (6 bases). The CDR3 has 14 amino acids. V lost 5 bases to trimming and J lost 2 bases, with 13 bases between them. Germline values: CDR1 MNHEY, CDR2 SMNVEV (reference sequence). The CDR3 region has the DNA TGTGCCAGCAGTCCCCACACAGGGACCTACGAGCAGTACTTC. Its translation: CASSPHTGTYEQYF.

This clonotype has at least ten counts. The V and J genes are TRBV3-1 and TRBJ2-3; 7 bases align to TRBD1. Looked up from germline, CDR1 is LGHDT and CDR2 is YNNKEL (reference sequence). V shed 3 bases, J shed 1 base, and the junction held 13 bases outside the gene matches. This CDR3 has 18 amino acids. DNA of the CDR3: TGTGCCAGCAGCCACATTGGATTCGGGACAGAGGGCACAGATACGCAGTATTTT. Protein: CASSHIGFGTEGTDTQYF.

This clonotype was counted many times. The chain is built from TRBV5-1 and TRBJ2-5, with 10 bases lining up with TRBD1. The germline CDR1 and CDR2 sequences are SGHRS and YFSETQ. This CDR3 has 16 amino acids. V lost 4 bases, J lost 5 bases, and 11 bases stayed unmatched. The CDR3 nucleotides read TGCGCCAGCAGCGTTCAACCGGGACAGGGGAAGGAGACCCAGTACTTC. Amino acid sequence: CASSVQPGQGKETQYF.

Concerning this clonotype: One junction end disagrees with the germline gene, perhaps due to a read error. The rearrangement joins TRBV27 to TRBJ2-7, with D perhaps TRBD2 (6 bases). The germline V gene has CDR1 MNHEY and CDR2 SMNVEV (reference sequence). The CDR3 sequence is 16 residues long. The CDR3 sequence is CASCLVGGGVLGEQYF. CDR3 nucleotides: TGTGCCAGCTGTTTGGTCGGCGGCGGGGTCCTAGGAGAGCAGTACTTC.

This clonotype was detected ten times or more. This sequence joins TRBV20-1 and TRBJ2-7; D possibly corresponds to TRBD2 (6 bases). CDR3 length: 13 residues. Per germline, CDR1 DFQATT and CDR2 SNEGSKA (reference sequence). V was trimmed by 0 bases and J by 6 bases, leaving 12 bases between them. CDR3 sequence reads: CSARDGGPSEQYF. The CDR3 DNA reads TGCAGTGCTAGAGACGGGGGTCCCTCCGAGCAGTACTTC.

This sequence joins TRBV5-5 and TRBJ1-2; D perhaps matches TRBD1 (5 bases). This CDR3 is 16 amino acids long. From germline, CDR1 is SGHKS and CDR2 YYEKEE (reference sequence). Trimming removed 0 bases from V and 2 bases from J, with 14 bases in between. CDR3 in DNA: TGTGCCAGCAGCTTGGCATCAACTGGGGGAAACTATGGCTACACCTTC. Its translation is CASSLASTGGNYGYTF.

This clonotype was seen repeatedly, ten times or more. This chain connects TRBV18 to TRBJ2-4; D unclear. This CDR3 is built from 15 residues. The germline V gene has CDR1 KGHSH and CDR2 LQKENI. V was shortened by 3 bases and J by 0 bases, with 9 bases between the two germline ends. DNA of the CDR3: TGTGCCAGCTCACCGACCGAGACAGCCAAAAACATTCAGTACTTC. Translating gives CASSPTETAKNIQYF. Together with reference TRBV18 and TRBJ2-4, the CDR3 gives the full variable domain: NAGVMQNPRHLVRRRGQEARLRCSPMKGHSHVYWYRQLPEEGLKFMVYLQKENIIDESGMPKERFSAEFPKEGPSILRIQQVVRGDSAAYFCASSPTETAKNIQYFGAGTRLSVL.

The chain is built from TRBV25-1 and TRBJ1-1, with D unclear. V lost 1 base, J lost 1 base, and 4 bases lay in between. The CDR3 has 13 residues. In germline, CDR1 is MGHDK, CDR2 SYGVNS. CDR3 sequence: CASSEWENTEAFF. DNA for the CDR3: TGTGCCAGCAGTGAATGGGAGAACACTGAAGCTTTCTTT.

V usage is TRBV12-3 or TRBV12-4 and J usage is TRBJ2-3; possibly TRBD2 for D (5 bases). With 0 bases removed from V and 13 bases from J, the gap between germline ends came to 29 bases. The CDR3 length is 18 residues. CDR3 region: CASSLAATSGISTDTEYF. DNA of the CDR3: TGTGCCAGCAGTTTAGCGGCAACGAGCGGTATTAGCACAGATACAGAGTATTTT.

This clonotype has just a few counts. The CDR3: CASRGGSSYEQYF. As DNA, the CDR3 is TGTGCCAGCAGAGGCGGGAGCTCCTACGAGCAGTACTTC. This rearrangement joins TRBV6-1 to TRBJ2-7, with 7 bases that match TRBD2. The length of the CDR3 is 13 residues. With V trimmed by 6 bases and J by 0 bases, 2 bases remained unmatched. Germline-derived CDR1 and CDR2 are MNHNS and SASEGT.

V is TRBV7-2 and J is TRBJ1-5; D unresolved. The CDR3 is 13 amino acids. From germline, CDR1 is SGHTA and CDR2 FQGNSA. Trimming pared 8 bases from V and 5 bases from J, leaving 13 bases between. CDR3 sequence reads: CASRPQADQPQHF. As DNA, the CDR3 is TGTGCCAGCCGCCCCCAGGCGGATCAGCCCCAGCATTTT.

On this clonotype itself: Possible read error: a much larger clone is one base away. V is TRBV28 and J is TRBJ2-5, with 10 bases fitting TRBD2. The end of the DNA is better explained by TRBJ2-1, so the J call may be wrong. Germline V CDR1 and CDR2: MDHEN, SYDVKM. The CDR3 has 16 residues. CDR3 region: CASSLSSGSGQETQFF. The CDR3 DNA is TGTGCCAGCAGTTTGTCTAGCGGGAGTGGGCAAGAGACCCAGTTCTTC.

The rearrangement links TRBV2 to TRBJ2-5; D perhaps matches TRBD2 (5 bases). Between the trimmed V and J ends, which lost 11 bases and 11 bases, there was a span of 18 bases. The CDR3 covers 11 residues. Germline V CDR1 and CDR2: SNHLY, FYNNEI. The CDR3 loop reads CADGNGNEQYF. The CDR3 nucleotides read TGTGCCGACGGGAACGGGAATGAGCAGTACTTC. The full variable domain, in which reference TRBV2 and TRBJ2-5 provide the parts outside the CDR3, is EPEVTQTPSHQVTQMGQEVILRCVPISNHLYFYWYRQILGQKVEFLVSFYNNEISEKSEIFDDQFSVERPDGSNFTLKIRSTKLEDSAMYFCADGNGNEQYFGPGTRLLVL.

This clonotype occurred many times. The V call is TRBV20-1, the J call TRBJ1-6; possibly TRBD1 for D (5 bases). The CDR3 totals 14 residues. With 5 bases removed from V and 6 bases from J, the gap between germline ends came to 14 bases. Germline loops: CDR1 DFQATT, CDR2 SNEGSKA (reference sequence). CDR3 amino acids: CSAPTGTTNSPLHF. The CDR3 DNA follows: TGCAGTGCTCCCACCGGGACCACTAATTCACCCCTCCACTTT.